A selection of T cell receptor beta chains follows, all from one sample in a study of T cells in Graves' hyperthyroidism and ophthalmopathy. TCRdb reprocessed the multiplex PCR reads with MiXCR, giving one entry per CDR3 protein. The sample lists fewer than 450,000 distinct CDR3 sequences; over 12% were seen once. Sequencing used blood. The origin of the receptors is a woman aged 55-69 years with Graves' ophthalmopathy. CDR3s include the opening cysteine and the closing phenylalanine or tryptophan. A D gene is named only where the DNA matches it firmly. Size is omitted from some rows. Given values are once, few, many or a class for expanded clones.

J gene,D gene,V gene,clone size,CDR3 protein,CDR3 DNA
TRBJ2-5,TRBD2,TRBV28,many,CASSKTPTSLQETQYF,TGTGCCAGCAGCAAAACGCCGACTAGCCTCCAAGAGACCCAGTACTTC
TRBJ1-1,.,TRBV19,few,CASHKGRQTNTEAFF,TGTGCCAGTCATAAAGGGCGACAGACAAACACTGAAGCTTTCTTT
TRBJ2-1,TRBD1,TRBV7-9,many,CASSFRGQGTYNEQFF,TGTGCCAGCAGCTTCCGGGGACAGGGAACTTACAATGAGCAGTTCTTC
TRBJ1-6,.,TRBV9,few,CASSYSTAGSPLHF,TGTGCCAGCAGCTACAGCACGGCTGGCTCACCCCTCCACTTT
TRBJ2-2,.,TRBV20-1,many,CRPETGELFF,TGCAGACCTGAGACAGGGGAGCTGTTTTTT
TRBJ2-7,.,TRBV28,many,CASSLGQDEQYF,TGTGCCAGCAGCCTGGGACAAGACGAGCAGTACTTC
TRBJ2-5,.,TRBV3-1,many,CASSHRGGEETQYF,TGTGCCAGCAGCCACCGAGGGGGAGAAGAGACCCAGTACTTC
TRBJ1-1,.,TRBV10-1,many,CASSRRERNTEAFF,TGCGCCAGCAGCCGCAGGGAGCGGAACACTGAAGCTTTCTTT
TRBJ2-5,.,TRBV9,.,CASSVVPGVQETQYF,TGTGCCAGCAGCGTAGTTCCGGGGGTTCAGGAGACCCAGTACTTC
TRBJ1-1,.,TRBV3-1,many,CASSQVQGNTEAFF,TGTGCCAGCAGCCAAGTTCAGGGGAACACTGAAGCTTTCTTT
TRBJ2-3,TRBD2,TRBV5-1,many,CASSRGLAGGKTSTDTQYF,TGCGCCAGCAGCCGAGGACTAGCGGGAGGGAAGACTAGCACAGATACGCAGTATTTT
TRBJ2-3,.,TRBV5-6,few,CASSFERTDTQYF,TGTGCCAGCAGCTTCGAGAGGACAGATACGCAGTATTTT
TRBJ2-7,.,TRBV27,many,CASSLSHRRWEQYF,TGTGCCAGCAGTTTATCGCACAGGCGATGGGAGCAGTACTTC
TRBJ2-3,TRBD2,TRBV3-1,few,CASSQGGLAGESTDTQYF,TGTGCCAGCAGCCAAGGGGGACTAGCGGGAGAGAGCACAGATACGCAGTATTTT
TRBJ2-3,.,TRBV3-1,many,CASSQDFQRLDTQYF,TGTGCCAGCAGCCAAGATTTCCAGAGGCTGGATACGCAGTATTTT
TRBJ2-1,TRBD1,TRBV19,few,CASSIQQGSYNEQFF,TGTGCCAGTAGTATACAACAGGGGTCCTACAATGAGCAGTTCTTC
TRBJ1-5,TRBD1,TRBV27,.,CASSLEGGTGGSYGNQPQHF,TGTGCCAGCAGTTTAGAGGGGGGGACAGGGGGCAGTTACGGTAATCAGCCCCAGCATTTT
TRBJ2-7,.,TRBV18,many,CASSPERMGLEQYF,TGTGCCAGCTCACCAGAGAGAATGGGGCTCGAGCAGTACTTC
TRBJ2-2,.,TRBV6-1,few,CASSTGSVPGELFF,TGTGCCAGCAGTACTGGGTCGGTCCCCGGGGAGCTGTTTTTT
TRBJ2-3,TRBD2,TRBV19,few,CASSPKTSDVADTQYF,TGTGCCAGTAGTCCTAAGACTAGCGACGTTGCAGATACGCAGTATTTT
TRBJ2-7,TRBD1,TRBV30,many,CAWRPGQSSYEQYF,TGTGCCTGGAGACCGGGACAGAGCTCCTACGAGCAGTACTTC
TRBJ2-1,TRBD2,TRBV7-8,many,CASSKGAGTSGRDEQFF,TGTGCCAGCAGCAAAGGAGCCGGGACTAGCGGGAGAGATGAGCAGTTCTTC
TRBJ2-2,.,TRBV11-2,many,CASSWFRAVNTGELFF,TGTGCCAGCAGCTGGTTTAGGGCAGTGAACACCGGGGAGCTGTTTTTT
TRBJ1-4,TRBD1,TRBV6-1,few,CASSGQGAREKLFF,TGTGCCAGCAGTGGTCAGGGGGCGCGCGAAAAACTGTTTTTT
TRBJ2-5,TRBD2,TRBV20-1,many,CSARDSRAGAVKTQYF,TGCAGTGCTAGAGATAGTAGAGCGGGAGCTGTAAAGACCCAGTACTTC
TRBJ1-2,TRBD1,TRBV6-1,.,CASRDRGEVNYGYTF,TGTGCCAGCAGAGACAGGGGGGAAGTTAACTATGGCTACACCTTC
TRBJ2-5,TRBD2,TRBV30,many,CAWSVAGGTQYF,TGTGCCTGGAGCGTAGCGGGAGGAACCCAGTACTTC
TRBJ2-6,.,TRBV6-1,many,CASNRLSGANVLTF,TGTGCCAGCAATCGACTCTCTGGGGCCAACGTCCTGACTTTC
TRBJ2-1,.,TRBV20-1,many,CSAFDRRSSYNEQFF,TGCAGTGCTTTCGACAGGCGAAGCTCCTACAATGAGCAGTTCTTC
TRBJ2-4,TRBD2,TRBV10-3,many,CAISGTSGIDKNIQYF,TGTGCCATCAGTGGGACTAGCGGGATCGACAAAAACATTCAGTACTTC
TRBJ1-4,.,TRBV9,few,CASSVGVGEKLFF,TGTGCCAGCAGCGTAGGGGTGGGGGAAAAACTGTTTTTT
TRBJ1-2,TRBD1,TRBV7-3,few,CASSLGGTGAGYTF,TGTGCCAGCAGCTTAGGTGGGACAGGGGCCGGCTACACCTTC
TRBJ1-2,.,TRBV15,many,CATSRGLGSNYGYTF,TGTGCCACCAGCAGGGGACTGGGCAGTAACTATGGCTACACCTTC